This T cell receptor (beta chain) appears in the sequencing data of a study of identical twins. Addition of a universal primer site occurred through template switching, and cDNA carried unique molecular identifiers. Each CDR3 protein gets one entry after TCRdb re-called the 5' RACE reads with MiXCR. The table records some 1,600,000 distinct CDR3 sequences, roughly a third of them present only once. Donors uniformly comprised healthy Caucasians. The CDR3 is 15 residues long. CDR1 and CDR2 (germline): MNHNS, SASEGT. Trimming stripped 2 bases from V and 0 bases from J, with 8 bases between. Study observations and caveats: Potential partial confounding of zero-insertion analyses by invariant MAIT and iNKT cells was noted.

Notes on this clonotype: Its target is unknown.

This receptor was obtained from a newborn girl in good health. The chain uses TRBV6-1 and TRBJ2-1; D gene uncertain. The sample taken for sequencing was cord blood. CDR3 region: CASSESAVSYNEQFF. Here the CDR3 DNA reads TGTGCCAGCAGTGAATCGGCGGTCTCCTACAATGAGCAGTTCTTC.